The present T cell receptor (beta chain) was sequenced within a study of blood T cell repertoires in COVID-19. In the study's own analysis: Estimates of nucleated cell counts were drawn from the amplification of reference gene primers. TCRdb's copy holds only in-frame clones and misses some; the assay was immunoSEQ multiplex PCR. V and J calls and clone size are those listed in that table; D and trimming were worked out from the DNA. The repertoire holds roughly 230,000 clones, 85% to 90% seen once, with 3.5% to 5.5% in the top ten. This clone came up once. The CDR3 contains 16 residues. The junction had 6 bases not matched to a gene; V was cut back by 2 bases and J by 2 bases. Germline lookup yields CDR1 LNHNV and CDR2 YYDKDF (reference sequence).

The sequenced sample was peripheral blood. The sequence derives from a woman between 35 and 50 years old who had recovered from COVID-19. The chain has TRBV15 and TRBJ2-1; 7 bases fit TRBD2. CDR3 in amino acids: CATSRLLGGAYNEQFF. DNA for the CDR3: TGTGCCACCAGCAGACTCCTGGGGGGGGCCTACAATGAGCAGTTCTTC.